These T cell receptor beta chains were read from a single sample in a study of T cell repertoires in cytomegalovirus infection. MiXCR, run by TCRdb on the reads, gives a single entry per CDR3 protein. The profile shows 150,000 to 200,000 distinct CDR3 sequences, approximately 30% of them singletons. The specimen was PBMCs. These receptors all come from a human donor in good health (CMV status not recorded). Some clones in this sample may be carry-over from other donors' samples. Both conserved end residues are part of each CDR3. A D gene is named only where the DNA matches it firmly. Clone size is shown for a subset of rows, as once, few, many or a class of expanded clone.

J gene,D gene,V gene,clone size,CDR3 DNA,CDR3 protein
TRBJ1-2,-,TRBV19,-,TGTGCCAGTCAACCCCTTCCGGGACAACTTAACTATGGCTACACCTTC,CASQPLPGQLNYGYTF
TRBJ2-7,TRBD1,TRBV6-6,-,TGTGCCAGCAGTTACGCGGACAGGGGGAGCGAGCAGTACTTC,CASSYADRGSEQYF
TRBJ1-5,-,TRBV19,few,TGTGCCAGTAGCCTTCCGATATCGGAGGGCGGACAGCCCCAGCATTTT,CASSLPISEGGQPQHF
TRBJ2-7,-,TRBV12-3/TRBV12-4,-,TGTGCCAGCAGTTTTGTGTCGCCCGGGACATCCTTCTCCTACGAGCAGTACTTC,CASSFVSPGTSFSYEQYF
TRBJ2-5,-,TRBV7-2,many,TGTGCCAGCAGCGGAGAGCAAGAGACCCAGTACTTC,CASSGEQETQYF
TRBJ2-6,-,TRBV7-9,many,TGTGCCAGCAGCTCCCTCGGCAGGGCCGGGGCCAACGTCCTGACTTTC,CASSSLGRAGANVLTF
TRBJ2-7,-,TRBV7-8,few,TGTGCCAGCAGCTTAGATAGCAGCCAAGAGCAGTACTTC,CASSLDSSQEQYF
TRBJ1-5,-,TRBV2,few,TGTGCCAGCAGCGGGGACCGTGGGTGGGGCCCCCTCAATCAGCCCCAGCATTTT,CASSGDRGWGPLNQPQHF
TRBJ2-5,TRBD1,TRBV28,few,TGTGCCAGCAGTTCCTATCTCTCCGGGACAGCGTACCAAGAGACCCAGTACTTC,CASSSYLSGTAYQETQYF
TRBJ2-3,TRBD2,TRBV7-9,-,TGTGCCAGCAGCACCGGAGCGGGGGACACAGATACGCAGTATTTT,CASSTGAGDTDTQYF
TRBJ1-2,-,TRBV6-2/TRBV6-3,once,-,CASSSPFRGRGYGYTF
TRBJ2-1,TRBD2,TRBV20-1,-,TGCAGTGCTGGAGCGGGGGGCAATGAGCAGTTCTTC,CSAGAGGNEQFF
TRBJ1-5,TRBD1,TRBV6-2/TRBV6-3,many,TGTGCCAGCAGTTATTATTTCGGACAGGGAAATAGCAATCAGCCCCAGCATTTT,CASSYYFGQGNSNQPQHF
TRBJ2-7,-,TRBV23-1,few,TGCGCCAGCAGGTCATCCCTCTCGGCCAATCAGTTTTCGCCTTCCTACGAGCAGTACTTC,CASRSSLSANQFSPSYEQYF
TRBJ1-5,TRBD1,TRBV15,-,TGTGCCACCGGAGACAGGGGGCGAGATCAGCCCCAGCATTTT,CATGDRGRDQPQHF
TRBJ1-2,-,TRBV19,once,TGTGCCAGTAGTATTGGCAGGCCGGCAAACTATGGCTACACCTTC,CASSIGRPANYGYTF
TRBJ2-1,-,TRBV19,few,TGTGCCAGCACCGTCGGGGACTTTCTCCTAAATGGCTCCTACAATGAGCAGTTCTTC,CASTVGDFLLNGSYNEQFF
TRBJ2-1,-,TRBV19,-,TGTGCCAGTAGTGTCACTAGGACTGAGCAGTTCTTC,CASSVTRTEQFF
TRBJ2-1,-,TRBV5-1,-,TGCGCCAGCAGCCTGGACAGTATCTCCTACAATGAGCAGTTCTTC,CASSLDSISYNEQFF
TRBJ2-5,-,TRBV9,-,TGTGCCAGCAGCCCCGTAGGAGAGACCCAGTACTTC,CASSPVGETQYF
TRBJ1-1,-,TRBV20-1,-,TGCAGTGCCCAGACAGGAATGAACACTGAAGCTTTCTTT,CSAQTGMNTEAFF
TRBJ1-5,TRBD1,TRBV6-2/TRBV6-3,-,TGTGCCAGCAGCACGACAGGGGGGGGGGTTTATCAGCCCCAGCATTTT,CASSTTGGGVYQPQHF
TRBJ1-1,-,TRBV11-2,-,TGTGCCAGCAGCTTAGGTAGGGGGTTTGACAACTCGAACACTGAAGCTTTCTTT,CASSLGRGFDNSNTEAFF
TRBJ2-5,TRBD2,TRBV5-1,few,TGCGCCAGCAGCTTGGCTAGCGGAGCCGAACAAGAGACCCAGTACTTC,CASSLASGAEQETQYF
TRBJ2-7,TRBD2,TRBV12-3/TRBV12-4,-,TGTGCCAGCAGTTTTTGGCGGGGGGGCGAGCAGTACTTC,CASSFWRGGEQYF
TRBJ1-1,-,TRBV7-9,-,TGTGCCAGCGGATTATGGACAGATCCCCACACTGAAGCTTTCTTT,CASGLWTDPHTEAFF
TRBJ2-1,TRBD2,TRBV7-7,-,TGTGCTAGCAGCCCCGTGATAGCGGGGTACAATGAGCAGTTCTTC,CASSPVIAGYNEQFF
TRBJ1-6,-,TRBV29-1,few,TGCAGCGCTCTTTCCCGATTAGGCTCACCCCTCCACTTT,CSALSRLGSPLHF
TRBJ2-7,-,TRBV7-3,many,TGTGCCAGCAGCTTAGGGGATTCCTACGAGCAGTACTTC,CASSLGDSYEQYF
TRBJ2-6,TRBD1,TRBV9,few,TGTGCCAGCAACCCCGGGACAGGCATCTCTGGGGCCAACGTCCTGACTTTC,CASNPGTGISGANVLTF
TRBJ1-5,TRBD1,TRBV7-3,many,TGTGCCAGCAGCCCAGGGGGCGCGGGTAGCAATCAGCCCCAGCATTTT,CASSPGGAGSNQPQHF
TRBJ2-3,-,TRBV14,-,TGTGCCAGCAGCGTCCGACTACCCCGTGGGGCAGATACGCAGTATTTT,CASSVRLPRGADTQYF
TRBJ1-2,-,TRBV10-3,-,TGTGCCATCAGTGACAGGGGTTGGGATGGCTACACCTTC,CAISDRGWDGYTF
TRBJ2-2,TRBD2,TRBV7-8,few,TGTGCCAGCAGCCGTCCCGTTAGCGGGGGGGCGAACACCGGGGAGCTGTTTTTT,CASSRPVSGGANTGELFF
TRBJ1-5,TRBD1,TRBV19,-,TGTGCCACGACCGGGACAGGGAGCAATCAGACCCAGCATTTT,CATTGTGSNQTQHF
TRBJ1-6,-,TRBV6-1,-,TGTGCCAGCAGTGAACTACTCACCCAGGATTCACCCCTCCACTTT,CASSELLTQDSPLHF
TRBJ2-1,-,TRBV7-3,few,TGTGCCAGCAGCCTGGACGCGGGGGCCGGCAATGAGCAGTTCTTC,CASSLDAGAGNEQFF
TRBJ2-2,TRBD1,TRBV6-8,few,TGTGCCAGCAGTTACTCGACCGGGACAGGGGGCACCGGGGAGCTGTTTTTT,CASSYSTGTGGTGELFF
TRBJ2-2,TRBD1,TRBV20-1,-,TGCAGTGCTAGAAAACAGGGGACCGGGGAGCTGTTTTTT,CSARKQGTGELFF
TRBJ2-3,-,TRBV29-1,-,TGCAGCGTTGGAGGCCAGGCGGGGGCCGATACGCAGTATTTT,CSVGGQAGADTQYF
TRBJ1-1,-,TRBV6-6,few,TGTGCCAGCAGTTCCCTGGGGACGGACGGTGAAGCTTTCTTT,CASSSLGTDGEAFF
TRBJ1-2,TRBD1,TRBV6-2/TRBV6-3,few,TGTGCCAGCAGCAAACCGGGACAGGGCTACTATGGCTACACCTTC,CASSKPGQGYYGYTF
TRBJ1-2,TRBD1,TRBV3-1,-,TGTGCCAGCAGCCCCACGCCACAGGGGGCCAGTGGCTACACCTTC,CASSPTPQGASGYTF
TRBJ2-1,TRBD1,TRBV6-2/TRBV6-3,once,TGTGCCAGCAGTTACTCAGACAGGGGGACCTACAATGAGCAGTTCTTC,CASSYSDRGTYNEQFF
TRBJ1-1,TRBD1,TRBV4-1,few,TGCGCCAGCAGCCAAGATCAGGGGGAGGGCACTGAAGCTTTCTTT,CASSQDQGEGTEAFF
TRBJ2-7,TRBD1,TRBV7-2,many,TGTGCCAGCAGCATCAACAGGGGATCCGCCGAGCAGTACTTC,CASSINRGSAEQYF
TRBJ1-2,-,TRBV7-3,-,TGTGCCAGCAGCCCAGCGGGGGCACGGGGGATCGTTCAGGACTATGGCTACACCTTC,CASSPAGARGIVQDYGYTF